Each of the 2 T cell receptor beta chains below was sequenced from the same sample in a study of blood T cell repertoires in COVID-19. Clones were sequenced by immunoSEQ multiplex PCR, and TCRdb holds only the in-frame ones, with some missing. This sample yields 150,000 or so clones, of which just under 85% are seen a single time; around 10% belongs to the top ten. Sequenced sample: PBMCs or T cells enriched from blood (not recorded which). Receptors originate from a man aged 50-60 years who had recovered from COVID-19.

This clone was detected once. The CDR3 reads CASSPQGSGGFSDTEAFF. In nucleotides, the CDR3 is TGTGCCAGCAGCCCCCAGGGGTCAGGGGGGTTCTCGGACACTGAAGCTTTCTTT. This chain links TRBV9 with TRBJ1-1, with 7 bases aligning to TRBD1. V shed 4 bases and J 3 bases; nucleotides not matched to a gene: 18. CDR3 length: 18 amino acids. Germline loops: CDR1 SGDLS, CDR2 YYNGEE.

The V call is TRBV18, the J call TRBJ1-1; a possible D gene is TRBD1 (6 bases). This CDR3 region has 14 residues. Germline-derived CDR1 and CDR2 are KGHSH and LQKENI. The V end was cut by 4 bases, the J end by 0 bases, with 9 bases between. CDR3 protein: CASSHREMNTEAFF. CDR3 in DNA: TGTGCCAGCTCACACAGGGAAATGAACACTGAAGCTTTCTTT.